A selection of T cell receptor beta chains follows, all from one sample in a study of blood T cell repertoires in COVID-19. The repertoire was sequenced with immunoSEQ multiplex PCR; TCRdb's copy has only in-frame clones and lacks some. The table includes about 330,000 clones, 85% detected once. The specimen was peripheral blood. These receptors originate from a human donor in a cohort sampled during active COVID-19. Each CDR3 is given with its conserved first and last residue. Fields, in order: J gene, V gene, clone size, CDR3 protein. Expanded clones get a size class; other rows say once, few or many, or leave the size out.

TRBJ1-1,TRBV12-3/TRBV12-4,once,CASGSRVNTEAFF
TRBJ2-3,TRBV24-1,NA,CATSEAQLTDTQYF
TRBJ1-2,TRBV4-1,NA,CASSQERTANYGYTF
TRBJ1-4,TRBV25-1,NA,CASSDTTGSLTNEKLFF
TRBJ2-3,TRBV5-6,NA,CASTDLRTSGGPDTQYF
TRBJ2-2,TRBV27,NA,CASSLSSGGARSTGELFF
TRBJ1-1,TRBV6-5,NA,CASNLLGPNTEAFF
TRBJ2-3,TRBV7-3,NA,CASSSTPRGTDTQYF
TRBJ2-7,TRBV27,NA,CASSLSGPTNYEQYF
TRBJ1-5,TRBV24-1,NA,CATSDNPSGTKPERGNQPQHF
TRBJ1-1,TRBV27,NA,CASSLYRDGTEAFF
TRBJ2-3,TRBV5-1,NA,CASSTGLGGTDTQYF
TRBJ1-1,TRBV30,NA,CAWSVVTASEAFF
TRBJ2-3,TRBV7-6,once,CASSLGKGAPDTQYF
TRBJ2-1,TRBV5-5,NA,CASSLETGGYNEQFF
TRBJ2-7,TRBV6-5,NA,CASSWEEGSYEQYF
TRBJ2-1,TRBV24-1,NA,CATSDPGLVPHEQFF
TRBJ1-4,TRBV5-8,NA,CASSSWGQGAEKLFF
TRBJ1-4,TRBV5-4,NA,CASSLSGRQSTNEKLFF
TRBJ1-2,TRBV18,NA,CASSRPERGGVLGGYTF
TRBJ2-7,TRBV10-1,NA,CASSGGQASSFFYEQYF
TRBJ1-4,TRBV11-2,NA,CASSSHRGVNEKLFF
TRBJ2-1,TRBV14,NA,CASSPGGLSSYNEQFF